This T cell receptor (beta chain) was identified during a study of cytomegalovirus exposure and HLA in healthy donors. Overall study context: Most genotyped donors, approximately 77% of 398, had Caucasian-associated genetic ancestry.

The study's findings and limits: HLA restriction was apparent for most CMV-associated TCR beta chains in a later analysis. About 87% or about 30% of the time was how often most TCR beta V segments were productive, according to an earlier analysis. The study flagged roughly 160 TCR beta chains as cytomegalovirus-associated.

CDR1 is MNHNY and CDR2 is SVGAGI in the germline V gene (reference sequence). Losses at the gene ends were 6 bases for V and 2 bases for J; bases not matched to a gene: 11. The CDR3 contains 16 residues. Use of 60 Vbeta and 13 Jbeta primers characterized the PCR. Sequenced by immunoSEQ multiplex PCR; TCRdb stores in-frame clones only, minus some. The sample carries 150,000 to 200,000 clones, around two thirds recorded once. Worth noting for this clone: Its antigen is unknown.

Sequencing used PBMCs. The receptor comes from a man between 25 and 39 years old in good health and CMV-seropositive. V and J are TRBV6-6 and TRBJ2-7; 9 bases are shared with TRBD1. CDR3 nucleotide sequence: TGTGCCAGCAGGGACACCGGACAGGGGTTGGCCTACGAGCAGTACTTC. Amino acids: CASRDTGQGLAYEQYF.